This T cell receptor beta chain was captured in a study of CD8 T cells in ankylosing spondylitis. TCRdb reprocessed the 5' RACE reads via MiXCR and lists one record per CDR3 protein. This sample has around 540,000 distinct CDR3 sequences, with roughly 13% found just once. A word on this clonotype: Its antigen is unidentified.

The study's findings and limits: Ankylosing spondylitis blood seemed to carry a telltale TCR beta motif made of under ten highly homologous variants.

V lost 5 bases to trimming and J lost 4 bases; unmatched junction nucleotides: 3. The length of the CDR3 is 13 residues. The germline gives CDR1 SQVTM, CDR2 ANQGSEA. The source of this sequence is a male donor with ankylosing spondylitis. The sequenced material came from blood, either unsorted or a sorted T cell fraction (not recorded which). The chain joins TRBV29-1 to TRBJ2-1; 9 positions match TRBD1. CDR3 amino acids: CSVRTGVYNEQFF. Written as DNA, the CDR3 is TGCAGCGTTAGGACAGGGGTATACAATGAGCAGTTCTTC.